These T cell receptor beta chains were read from a single sample in a study of T cells in Graves' hyperthyroidism and ophthalmopathy. One entry per CDR3 protein, called by TCRdb with MiXCR from the multiplex PCR reads. The table has around 400,000 distinct CDR3 sequences, roughly 13% seen once. Material: blood. All receptors come from a woman under 30 with Graves' hyperthyroidism. Each CDR3 is given with its conserved first and last residue. A D gene is named only where the DNA matches it firmly. Expanded clones get a size class; other rows say once, few or many, or leave the size out.

J gene: TRBJ2-7
D gene: .
V gene: TRBV18
clone size: once
CDR3 protein: CASSPTWDPGLEQYF
CDR3 DNA: TGTGCCAGCTCACCGACCTGGGACCCCGGCCTCGAGCAGTACTTC

J gene: TRBJ2-7
D gene: .
V gene: TRBV6-1
clone size: many
CDR3 protein: CASSEGVGGGFYEQYF
CDR3 DNA: TGTGCCAGCAGCGAAGGCGTGGGAGGGGGCTTCTACGAGCAGTACTTC

J gene: TRBJ1-5
D gene: .
V gene: TRBV27
clone size: many
CDR3 protein: CASSLRGGQSNQPQHF
CDR3 DNA: TGTGCCAGCAGTTTAAGAGGAGGCCAAAGCAATCAGCCCCAGCATTTT

J gene: TRBJ2-5
D gene: TRBD1
V gene: TRBV29-1
clone size: .
CDR3 protein: CSLGTGGETQYF
CDR3 DNA: TGCAGCCTGGGGACAGGGGGAGAGACCCAGTACTTC

J gene: TRBJ1-1
D gene: TRBD1
V gene: TRBV10-3
clone size: many
CDR3 protein: CATQGVSDTEAFF
CDR3 DNA: TGTGCCACCCAGGGGGTGAGTGACACTGAAGCTTTCTTT

J gene: TRBJ1-5
D gene: .
V gene: TRBV2
clone size: few
CDR3 protein: CASSESPRRGPNQPQHF
CDR3 DNA: TGTGCCAGCAGTGAAAGCCCCCGCCGGGGGCCCAATCAGCCCCAGCATTTT

J gene: TRBJ2-1
D gene: TRBD2
V gene: TRBV27
clone size: .
CDR3 protein: CASNKRGGFYEQFF
CDR3 DNA: TGTGCCAGCAATAAGCGGGGGGGCTTCTATGAGCAGTTCTTC

J gene: TRBJ2-3
D gene: .
V gene: TRBV24-1
clone size: .
CDR3 protein: CATSDVGRALHTQYF
CDR3 DNA: TGTGCCACCAGTGATGTCGGAAGGGCCCTCCATACGCAGTATTTT

J gene: TRBJ1-1
D gene: .
V gene: TRBV16
clone size: many
CDR3 protein: CASSQSTRGTEAFF
CDR3 DNA: TGTGCCAGCAGCCAATCGACCAGGGGCACTGAAGCTTTCTTT

J gene: TRBJ2-5
D gene: .
V gene: TRBV13
clone size: many
CDR3 protein: CASSPSFGGETQYF
CDR3 DNA: TGTGCCAGCAGCCCGTCTTTCGGGGGAGAGACCCAGTACTTC

J gene: TRBJ2-3
D gene: TRBD2
V gene: TRBV24-1
clone size: .
CDR3 protein: CATSDFSSGRSDTQYF
CDR3 DNA: TGTGCCACCAGTGATTTCTCTAGCGGGAGGTCAGATACGCAGTATTTT

J gene: TRBJ1-1
D gene: .
V gene: TRBV18
clone size: few
CDR3 protein: CASSPSSGGYTEALF
CDR3 DNA: TGTGCCAGCTCACCATCCTCGGGAGGGTACACTGAAGCTCTCTTT

J gene: TRBJ1-5
D gene: TRBD1
V gene: TRBV28
clone size: many
CDR3 protein: CASSPLGQGKPQPQHF
CDR3 DNA: TGTGCCAGCAGTCCTCTGGGACAGGGTAAACCTCAGCCCCAGCATTTT

J gene: TRBJ2-3
D gene: TRBD1
V gene: TRBV6-2/TRBV6-3
clone size: .
CDR3 protein: CASRFTPGGKEGSTDTQYF
CDR3 DNA: TGTGCCAGCCGCTTCACCCCAGGGGGCAAAGAAGGTAGCACAGATACGCAGTATTTT

J gene: TRBJ2-5
D gene: .
V gene: TRBV29-1
clone size: .
CDR3 protein: CSGSGAGDFETQYF
CDR3 DNA: TGCAGCGGGTCGGGGGCAGGGGACTTTGAGACCCAGTACTTC

J gene: TRBJ1-2
D gene: .
V gene: TRBV7-9
clone size: many
CDR3 protein: CASSLGQTRYGYTF
CDR3 DNA: TGTGCCAGCAGCTTAGGGCAGACCCGATATGGCTACACCTTC

J gene: TRBJ1-5
D gene: .
V gene: TRBV6-5
clone size: many
CDR3 protein: CASSYSVQYNQPQHF
CDR3 DNA: TGTGCCAGCAGTTACTCAGTACAGTACAATCAGCCCCAGCATTTT

J gene: TRBJ2-1
D gene: TRBD2
V gene: TRBV4-1
clone size: few
CDR3 protein: CASSAPGTTLWEQFF
CDR3 DNA: TGCGCCAGCAGCGCACCCGGGACTACCCTATGGGAGCAGTTCTTC

J gene: TRBJ2-5
D gene: .
V gene: TRBV7-9
clone size: many
CDR3 protein: CASSLIETQYF
CDR3 DNA: TGTGCCAGCAGCTTAATAGAGACCCAGTACTTC

J gene: TRBJ2-3
D gene: .
V gene: TRBV4-1
clone size: many
CDR3 protein: CASSPTRSTQYF
CDR3 DNA: TGCGCCAGCAGCCCGACTAGGAGCACGCAGTATTTT